The subject of this entry is one T cell receptor beta chain. Assay: immunoSEQ multiplex PCR; the TCRdb copy retains only in-frame clones and omits some. Counted here are more than 300,000 clones, approximately 89% occurring once; the ten biggest clones make up roughly 10%. The data belong to a study of blood T cell repertoires in COVID-19. This sequence was found in a woman aged 30 to 39 with COVID-19, enrolled during active disease. Sequenced sample: peripheral blood.

The CDR3 region is CASSSQGAIRTQYF. In nucleotides, the CDR3 is TGTGCCAGCAGTTCCCAGGGGGCGATCAGGACCCAGTACTTC. The V and J genes are TRBV6-5 and TRBJ2-5; 8 bases match TRBD1. With V trimmed by 4 bases and J by 7 bases, 8 bases remained unmatched. Germline V gene lookup returns CDR1 MNHEY and CDR2 SVGAGI. This CDR3 comprises 14 residues.